This is a list of T cell receptor beta chains from one sample in a study of blood T cell repertoires in COVID-19. Generated by immunoSEQ multiplex PCR, the TCRdb table keeps only in-frame clones and is missing some. The sample consists of about 480,000 clones, roughly nine tenths of them appearing once. The sample consisted of PBMCs or T cells enriched from blood (not recorded which). These receptors were taken from a woman aged 60-75 years who had recovered from COVID-19. CDR3s include the opening cysteine and the closing phenylalanine or tryptophan. Each record gives: D gene, V gene, J gene, clone size, CDR3 protein, CDR3 DNA. The D gene is left open where the match is weak. A clone size is listed for some rows: how often the clone was seen (once, few, many), or a class if it is expanded.

TRBD1	TRBV28	TRBJ1-6	-	CASSATGTDYNSPLHF	TGTGCCAGCAGCGCTACCGGGACAGACTATAATTCACCCCTCCACTTT
-	TRBV6-4	TRBJ2-3	-	CASSARVTDTQYF	TGTGCCAGCAGTGCCCGGGTCACAGATACGCAGTATTTT
-	TRBV6-1	TRBJ1-1	-	CASSEVRVVTEAFF	TGTGCCAGCAGTGAAGTCAGGGTGGTAACTGAAGCTTTCTTT
TRBD2	TRBV11-3	TRBJ2-7	-	CASSPGREQYF	TGTGCCAGCAGCCCCGGGAGGGAGCAGTACTTC
TRBD2	TRBV11-2	TRBJ2-2	-	CASSRTSGGNTGELFF	TGTGCCAGCAGCCGGACAAGCGGGGGTAACACCGGGGAGCTGTTTTTT
-	TRBV9	TRBJ1-6	-	CASSVWPSLRESPLHF	TGTGCCAGCAGCGTATGGCCCAGCCTGAGGGAATCACCCCTCCACTTT
TRBD1	TRBV12-3/TRBV12-4	TRBJ1-3	-	CASHRGPGNTIYF	TGTGCCAGCCACAGGGGCCCTGGAAACACCATATATTTT
-	TRBV19	TRBJ1-2	-	CASSQDRLYGYTF	TGTGCCAGTAGTCAGGACAGACTCTATGGCTACACCTTC
TRBD1	TRBV24-1	TRBJ2-1	-	CATSDRRTGLSYNEQFF	TGTGCCACCAGTGATCGTCGGACAGGTTTATCCTACAATGAGCAGTTCTTC
-	TRBV27	TRBJ1-2	-	CASRTAANYGYTF	TGTGCCAGCCGAACAGCAGCTAACTATGGCTACACCTTC
TRBD1	TRBV24-1	TRBJ1-4	-	CATSAGQGSNEKLFF	TGTGCCACCAGTGCTGGACAGGGTTCAAATGAAAAACTGTTTTTT
TRBD1	TRBV3-1/TRBV3-2	TRBJ1-2	-	CASSPFRTGGYGYTF	TGTGCCAGCAGCCCTTTTCGGACAGGGGGCTATGGCTACACCTTC
TRBD1	TRBV7-2	TRBJ2-5	-	CASSPLRGRETQYF	TGTGCCAGCAGCCCCCTGAGGGGGCGGGAGACCCAGTACTTC
-	TRBV28	TRBJ1-1	-	CASSLWQNTEAFF	TGTGCCAGCAGTTTGTGGCAGAACACTGAAGCTTTCTTT
TRBD2	TRBV24-1	TRBJ2-1	-	CATSDLGSSSGGPSSYNEQFF	TGTGCCACCAGTGATTTAGGATCGTCTAGCGGGGGGCCGAGCTCCTACAATGAGCAGTTCTTC
-	TRBV5-1	TRBJ2-3	-	CASSSRGGSGTDTQYF	TGCGCCAGCAGCTCAAGGGGGGGCTCGGGCACAGATACGCAGTATTTT
TRBD1	TRBV10-3	TRBJ1-2	-	CAIIQPGTGNVGYTF	TGTGCCATCATCCAACCCGGGACAGGGAATGTTGGCTACACCTTC
-	TRBV19	TRBJ1-5	-	CASSIGFSWNQPQHF	TGTGCCAGTAGTATAGGTTTCAGTTGGAATCAGCCCCAGCATTTT
TRBD2	TRBV7-8	TRBJ2-2	-	CASSLQAGVAGELFF	TGTGCCAGCAGCTTACAGGCGGGGGTGGCCGGGGAGCTGTTTTTT
-	TRBV19	TRBJ1-5	-	CASSIRGHDNQPQHF	TGTGCCAGTAGTATACGAGGGCATGACAATCAGCCCCAGCATTTT
-	TRBV6-5	TRBJ2-5	-	CASSLTASEETQYF	TGTGCCAGCAGCCTAACGGCTAGCGAAGAGACCCAGTACTTC
-	TRBV9	TRBJ2-5	-	CASSEWGVGGTQYF	TGTGCCAGCAGCGAATGGGGGGTGGGAGGGACCCAGTACTTC
TRBD2	TRBV3-1/TRBV3-2	TRBJ2-5	-	CASSQPRGDGGQETQYF	TGTGCCAGCAGCCAGCCCCGGGGGGATGGGGGCCAAGAGACCCAGTACTTC
TRBD1	TRBV6-5	TRBJ2-4	-	CATVRTGDLSIQYF	TGTGCCACCGTACGGACAGGGGACCTTAGCATTCAGTACTTC
TRBD1	TRBV24-1	TRBJ1-2	-	CATSDGTGAGVNYGYTF	TGTGCCACCAGTGATGGGACAGGGGCGGGGGTAAACTATGGCTACACCTTC
TRBD1	TRBV19	TRBJ1-1	once	CASSIDRTGRGTEAFF	TGTGCCAGTAGTATAGACCGGACAGGGAGGGGCACTGAAGCTTTCTTT
TRBD1	TRBV11-2	TRBJ2-2	-	CASTRTGNTGELFF	TGTGCCAGCACACGGACAGGGAACACCGGGGAGCTGTTTTTT
-	TRBV27	TRBJ2-7	-	CASSLSRGSYEQYF	TGTGCCAGCAGTTTATCGCGGGGTTCCTACGAGCAGTACTTC
-	TRBV7-2	TRBJ2-7	-	CASTPSWGRDYSYEQYF	TGTGCCAGCACCCCGTCTTGGGGCAGGGATTACTCCTACGAGCAGTACTTC
TRBD2	TRBV4-2	TRBJ2-7	few	CASSQDAGLAYEQYF	TGTGCCAGCAGCCAAGATGCGGGACTAGCCTACGAGCAGTACTTC
-	TRBV7-8	TRBJ1-2	-	CASSLPTGSGGYTF	TGTGCCAGCAGCTTGCCAACAGGGTCTGGAGGCTACACCTTC
-	TRBV5-1	TRBJ2-7	-	CASSLGGGYEQYF	TGCGCCAGCAGCTTGGGAGGCGGCTACGAGCAGTACTTC
TRBD1	TRBV13	TRBJ1-6	few	CASSVDRAIHSPLHF	TGTGCCAGCAGCGTGGACAGGGCCATTCATTCACCCCTCCACTTT
-	TRBV7-9	TRBJ1-1	-	CASSQRNPEAFF	TGTGCCAGCAGCCAGAGGAACCCTGAAGCTTTCTTT
-	TRBV11-3	TRBJ2-3	-	CASSFTGIPSTDTQYF	TGTGCCAGCAGCTTCACCGGGATCCCTAGCACAGATACGCAGTATTTT
-	TRBV6-6	TRBJ1-6	-	CASRPLTDRPPLHF	TGTGCCAGCAGACCCCTTACCGACAGGCCGCCCCTCCACTTT
-	TRBV29-1	TRBJ1-6	-	CSVAAGTAHNSPLHF	TGCAGCGTGGCAGCGGGGACGGCTCATAATTCACCCCTCCACTTT
-	TRBV3-1/TRBV3-2	TRBJ1-1	-	CASSPWGGGINTEAFF	TGTGCCAGCAGCCCCTGGGGGGGCGGAATTAACACTGAAGCTTTCTTT
-	TRBV5-1	TRBJ1-3	once	CASSLGQEVNTIYF	TGCGCCAGCAGCTTGGGACAGGAGGTGAACACCATATATTTT
TRBD1	TRBV7-2	TRBJ2-3	-	CASSSRGTGWDTQYF	TGTGCCAGCAGCTCCCGGGGGACAGGATGGGATACGCAGTATTTT
TRBD1	TRBV3-1/TRBV3-2	TRBJ2-5	-	CASSRGTGGETQYF	TGTGCCAGCAGCCGAGGGACAGGAGGAGAGACCCAGTACTTC
TRBD1	TRBV5-1	TRBJ1-4	-	CASSWDSHPVANEKLFF	TGCGCCAGCAGCTGGGACAGCCACCCAGTGGCTAATGAAAAACTGTTTTTT
TRBD2	TRBV4-1	TRBJ2-1	-	CASSLERGVGDEQFF	TGCGCCAGCAGCCTCGAGCGGGGGGTAGGCGATGAGCAGTTCTTC
-	TRBV10-3	TRBJ1-2	-	CAISGLGQGRGGYTF	TGTGCCATCTCGGGTTTAGGGCAGGGTCGAGGTGGCTACACCTTC
TRBD1	TRBV7-2	TRBJ1-3	-	CASSLIFWTGRGNTIYF	TGTGCCAGCAGCTTAATCTTCTGGACAGGGAGGGGAAACACCATATATTTT
TRBD1	TRBV11-2	TRBJ2-7	-	CASSFWTGEEQYF	TGTGCCAGCAGCTTCTGGACAGGGGAAGAGCAGTACTTC
-	TRBV10-1	TRBJ1-6	-	CASSEANSPLHF	TGCGCCAGCAGTGAGGCGAATTCACCCCTCCACTTT